This is a list of T cell receptor beta chains from one sample in a study of blood T cells in healthy people across ages. TCRdb re-called the 5' RACE reads through MiXCR, storing one row per CDR3 protein. The data hold 2 million or so distinct CDR3 sequences, with about 50% observed a single time. The specimen was blood. The receptors shown here come from a middle-aged woman in good health. Both conserved end residues are trimmed from each CDR3. Part of the rows lack a size; the others show once, few, many or a class for expanded clones.

ATGDGNRGLIDGYT TRBJ1-2 NA TRBV15
ATSTKTGTIVTDTQY TRBJ2-3 few TRBV15
SVEVHPGTGGSYGYT TRBJ1-2 NA TRBV29-1
ASSPPFSNQPQH TRBJ1-5 NA TRBV12-3/TRBV12-4
ASSYSRGFYEQY TRBJ2-7 NA TRBV27
SVEKPNEQF TRBJ2-1 few TRBV29-1
SVEDRVAGGIYTDTQY TRBJ2-3 NA TRBV29-1
SARTVRDTQY TRBJ2-3 NA TRBV20-1
ASSFSPPRARTYNEQF TRBJ2-1 NA TRBV11-2
ASSQAGENIQY TRBJ2-4 few TRBV4-3
ASRQGVTGPNSPLH TRBJ1-6 NA TRBV4-2
AGGNTDTQY TRBJ2-3 few TRBV6-2/TRBV6-3
SVWDSNSGANVLT TRBJ2-6 NA TRBV29-1
SVEAGRAGGKLF TRBJ1-4 few TRBV29-1
ASSSNHRGSTGANVLT TRBJ2-6 NA TRBV9
ASTPTRSIYGYT TRBJ1-2 once TRBV7-2
SASPSRGRCEQY NA NA TRBV20-1
ASSKGRGEETQY TRBJ2-5 NA TRBV2
ASRRTGGTDTQY TRBJ2-3 many TRBV6-2/TRBV6-3
ASSGPTGGTDTQY TRBJ2-3 NA TRBV9
ASSYTNRGPGGYT TRBJ1-2 NA TRBV6-5
ASSERPGHGDEQY TRBJ2-7 few TRBV2
ASSLLRGGANVLT TRBJ2-6 NA TRBV12-3/TRBV12-4
ASSYSERVNEQF TRBJ2-1 NA TRBV6-5
ASTSSDRTQY TRBJ2-3 few TRBV6-5
ASSQNLPIYEQY TRBJ2-7 many TRBV7-2
SARGEGGGLLITDTQY TRBJ2-3 NA TRBV20-1
ASLDRRNTEAF TRBJ1-1 NA TRBV27
ASTLGQSNNSPLH TRBJ1-6 NA TRBV28
ASSTSDGDNQPQH TRBJ1-5 NA TRBV7-9
ASSLDLTAHGYT TRBJ1-2 NA TRBV11-2